The clone carrying this TCR beta chain has only a few counts. The CDR3 is made up of 15 amino acids. Germline CDR1 is SGHVS and CDR2 is FNYEAQ. Between the trimmed V and J ends, which lost 4 bases and 1 base, there was a span of 11 bases. TCRdb fed the RACE reads into MiXCR, producing one record per CDR3 protein. The table includes over 300,000 distinct CDR3 sequences, 5.1% detected once. This entry is derived from a study of human T cells and chemical hapten exposure. The time point here: pre-sensitization, week 0. Described treatment: therapeutic diphenylcyclopropenone sensitization with weekly scalp DPC.

Sample: whole blood, taken in connection with sensitization to the hapten diphenylcyclopropenone (DPC). The TCR originated in a woman aged 45 to 65 with alopecia areata. Some clones in this sample may be carry-over from other donors' samples. The chain combines TRBV7-6 with TRBJ1-5; possible D gene TRBD1, 5 bases. The CDR3 DNA sequence: TGTGCCAGCAGCTCGGCGGGGGGAAGCAATCAGCCCCAGCATTTT. Residues: CASSSAGGSNQPQHF. Full variable domain (rest looked up from reference TRBV7-6 and TRBJ1-5): GAGVSQSPRYKVTKRGQDVALRCDPISGHVSLYWYRQALGQGPEFLTYFNYEAQQDKSGLPNDRFSAERPEGSISTLTIQRTEQRDSAMYRCASSSAGGSNQPQHFGDGTRLSIL.